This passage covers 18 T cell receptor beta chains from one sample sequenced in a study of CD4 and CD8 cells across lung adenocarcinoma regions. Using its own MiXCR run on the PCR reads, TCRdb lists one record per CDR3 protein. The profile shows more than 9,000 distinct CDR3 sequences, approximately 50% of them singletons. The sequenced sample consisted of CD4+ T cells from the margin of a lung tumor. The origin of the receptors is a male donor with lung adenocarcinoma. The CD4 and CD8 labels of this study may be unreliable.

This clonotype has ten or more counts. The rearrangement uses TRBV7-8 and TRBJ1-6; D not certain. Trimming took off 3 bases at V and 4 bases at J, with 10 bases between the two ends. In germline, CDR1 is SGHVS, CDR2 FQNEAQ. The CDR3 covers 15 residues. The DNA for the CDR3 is TGTGCCAGCAGCTTCGGTGGGGAGTATAATTCACCCCTCCACTTT. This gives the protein CASSFGGEYNSPLHF.

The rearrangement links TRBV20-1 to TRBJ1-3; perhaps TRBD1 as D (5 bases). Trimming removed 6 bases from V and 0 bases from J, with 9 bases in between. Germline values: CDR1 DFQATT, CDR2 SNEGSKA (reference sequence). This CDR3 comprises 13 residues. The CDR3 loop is CSAEQASGNTIYF. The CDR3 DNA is TGCAGTGCCGAACAGGCCTCTGGAAACACCATATATTTT.

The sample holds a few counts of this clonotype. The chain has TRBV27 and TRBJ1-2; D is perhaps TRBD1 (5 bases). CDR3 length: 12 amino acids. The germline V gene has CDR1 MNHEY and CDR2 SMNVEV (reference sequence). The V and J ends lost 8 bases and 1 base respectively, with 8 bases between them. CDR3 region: CASGGGNYGYTF. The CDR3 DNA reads TGTGCCAGCGGGGGAGGTAACTATGGCTACACCTTC.

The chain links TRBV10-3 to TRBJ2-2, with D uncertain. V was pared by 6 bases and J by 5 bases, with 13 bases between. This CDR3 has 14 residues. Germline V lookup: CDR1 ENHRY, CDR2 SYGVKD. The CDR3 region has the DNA TGTGCCATCAGGAAGGACGGGCAAACCGGGGAGCTGTTTTTT. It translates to CAIRKDGQTGELFF.

This chain's CDR3 is CASSSLDSGSVYNEQFF. CDR3 DNA: TGTGCCAGCAGCTCCCTGGATAGCGGGAGTGTCTACAATGAGCAGTTCTTC. The V and J genes are TRBV7-2 and TRBJ2-1; 9 bases line up with TRBD2. CDR1 is SGHTA, CDR2 FQGNSA, per germline. With 4 bases clipped from V and 3 bases from J, the junction kept 10 bases outside the gene matches. The CDR3 sequence is 17 residues long.

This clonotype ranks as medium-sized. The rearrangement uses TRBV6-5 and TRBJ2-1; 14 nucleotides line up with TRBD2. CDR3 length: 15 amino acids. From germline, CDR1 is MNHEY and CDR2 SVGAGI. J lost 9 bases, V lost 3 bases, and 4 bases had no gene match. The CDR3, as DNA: TGTGCCAGCAGTTATGAGACTAGCGGGAGGGGTGAGCAGTTCTTC. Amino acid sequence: CASSYETSGRGEQFF.

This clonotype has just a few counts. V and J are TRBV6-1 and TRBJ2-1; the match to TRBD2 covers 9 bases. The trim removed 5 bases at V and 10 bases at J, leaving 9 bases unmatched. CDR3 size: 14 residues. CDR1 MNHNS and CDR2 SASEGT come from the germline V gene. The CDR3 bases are TGTGCCAGCAGTCGACTAGCGGACACCTACGAGCAGTTCTTC. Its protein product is CASSRLADTYEQFF.

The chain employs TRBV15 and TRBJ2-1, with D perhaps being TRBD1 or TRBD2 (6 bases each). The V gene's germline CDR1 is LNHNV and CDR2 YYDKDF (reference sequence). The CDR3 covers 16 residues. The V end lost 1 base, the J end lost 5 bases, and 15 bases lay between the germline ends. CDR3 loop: CATSRATGGWNNEQFF. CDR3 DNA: TGTGCCACCAGCAGAGCAACCGGGGGCTGGAACAATGAGCAGTTCTTC.

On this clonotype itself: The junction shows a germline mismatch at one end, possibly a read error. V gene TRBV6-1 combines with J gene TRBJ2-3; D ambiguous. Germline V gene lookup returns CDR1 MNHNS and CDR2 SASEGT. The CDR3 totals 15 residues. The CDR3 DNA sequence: TGTGCCAGGGGTGTAGTGGGCCGCGTCGAAGATACGCAGTACTTT. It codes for CARGVVGRVEDTQYF.

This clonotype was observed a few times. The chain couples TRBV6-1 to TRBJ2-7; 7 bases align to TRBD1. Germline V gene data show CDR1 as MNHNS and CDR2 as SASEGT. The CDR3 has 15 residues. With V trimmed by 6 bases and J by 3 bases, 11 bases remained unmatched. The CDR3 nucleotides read TGTGCCAGCAGACCAGGGGGTCCCAAATTCTACGAGCAGTACTTC. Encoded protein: CASRPGGPKFYEQYF.

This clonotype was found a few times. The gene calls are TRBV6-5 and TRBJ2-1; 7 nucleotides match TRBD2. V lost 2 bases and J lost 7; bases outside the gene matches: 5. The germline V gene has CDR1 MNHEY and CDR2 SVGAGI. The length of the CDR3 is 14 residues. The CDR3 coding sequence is TGTGCCAGCAGTTACAGCGGCGGGGGAAATGAGCAGTTCTTC. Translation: CASSYSGGGNEQFF.

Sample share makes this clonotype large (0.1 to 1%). This CDR3 is CASFGRPANTGELFF. The CDR3 DNA reads TGTGCCAGTTTTGGCCGCCCCGCGAACACCGGGGAGCTGTTTTTT. The chain employs TRBV27 and TRBJ2-2; no clear D gene. The germline gives CDR1 MNHEY, CDR2 SMNVEV (reference sequence). The CDR3 has 15 residues. Trimming removed 9 bases at V and 0 bases at J, with 14 bases between.

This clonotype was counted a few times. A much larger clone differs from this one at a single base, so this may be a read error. The CDR3 loop is CASSLEQGYEQFF. In nucleotides, the CDR3 is TGTGCCAGCAGCTTAGAGCAGGGATACGAGCAGTTCTTC. The J gene is TRBJ2-1, the V gene TRBV7-2, with D maybe TRBD1 (5 bases). V was shortened by 1 base and J by 10 bases, with 11 bases between the two germline ends. Germline V gene sequence: CDR1 SGHTA, CDR2 FQGNSA. The CDR3 spans 13 residues.

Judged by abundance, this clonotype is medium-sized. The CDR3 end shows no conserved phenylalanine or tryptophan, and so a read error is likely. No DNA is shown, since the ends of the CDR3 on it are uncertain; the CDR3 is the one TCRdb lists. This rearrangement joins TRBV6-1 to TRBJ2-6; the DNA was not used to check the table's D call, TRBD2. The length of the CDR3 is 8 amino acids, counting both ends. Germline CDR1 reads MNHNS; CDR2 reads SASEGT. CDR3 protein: CASSESSG.

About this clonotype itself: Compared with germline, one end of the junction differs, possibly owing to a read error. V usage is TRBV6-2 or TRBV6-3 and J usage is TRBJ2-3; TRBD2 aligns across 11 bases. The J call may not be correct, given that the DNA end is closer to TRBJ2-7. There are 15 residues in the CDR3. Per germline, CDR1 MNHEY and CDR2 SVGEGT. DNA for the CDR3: TGTGCCCGCAGTCAACTAGCGGGGGCCAAAGATACGCAGTACTTC. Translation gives CARSQLAGAKDTQYF.

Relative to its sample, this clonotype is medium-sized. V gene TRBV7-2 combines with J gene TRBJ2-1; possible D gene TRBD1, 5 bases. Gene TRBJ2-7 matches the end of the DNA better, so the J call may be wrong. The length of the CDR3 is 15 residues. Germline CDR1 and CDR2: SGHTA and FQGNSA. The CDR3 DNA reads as TGTGCCAGCAGCCCTTTGTATGGGGCCTACAATGAGCAGTACTTC. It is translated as CASSPLYGAYNEQYF.

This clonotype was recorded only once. The CDR3 DNA is TGTGCCAGCAGTTCAGGGACTTACGAGCAGTACTTC. Protein sequence: CASSSGTYEQYF. The chain recombines TRBV27 with TRBJ2-1; maybe TRBD2 (6 bases). The J call may not be correct, given that the DNA end is closer to TRBJ2-7. Germline values: CDR1 MNHEY, CDR2 SMNVEV (reference sequence). This CDR3 comprises 12 residues.

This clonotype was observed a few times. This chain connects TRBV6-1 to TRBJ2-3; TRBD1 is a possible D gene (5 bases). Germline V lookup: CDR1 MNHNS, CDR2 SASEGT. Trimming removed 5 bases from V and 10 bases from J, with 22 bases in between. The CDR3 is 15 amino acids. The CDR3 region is CASSPKARSTGAQYF. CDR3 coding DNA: TGTGCCAGCAGTCCCAAGGCCAGAAGCACAGGTGCGCAGTATTTT.